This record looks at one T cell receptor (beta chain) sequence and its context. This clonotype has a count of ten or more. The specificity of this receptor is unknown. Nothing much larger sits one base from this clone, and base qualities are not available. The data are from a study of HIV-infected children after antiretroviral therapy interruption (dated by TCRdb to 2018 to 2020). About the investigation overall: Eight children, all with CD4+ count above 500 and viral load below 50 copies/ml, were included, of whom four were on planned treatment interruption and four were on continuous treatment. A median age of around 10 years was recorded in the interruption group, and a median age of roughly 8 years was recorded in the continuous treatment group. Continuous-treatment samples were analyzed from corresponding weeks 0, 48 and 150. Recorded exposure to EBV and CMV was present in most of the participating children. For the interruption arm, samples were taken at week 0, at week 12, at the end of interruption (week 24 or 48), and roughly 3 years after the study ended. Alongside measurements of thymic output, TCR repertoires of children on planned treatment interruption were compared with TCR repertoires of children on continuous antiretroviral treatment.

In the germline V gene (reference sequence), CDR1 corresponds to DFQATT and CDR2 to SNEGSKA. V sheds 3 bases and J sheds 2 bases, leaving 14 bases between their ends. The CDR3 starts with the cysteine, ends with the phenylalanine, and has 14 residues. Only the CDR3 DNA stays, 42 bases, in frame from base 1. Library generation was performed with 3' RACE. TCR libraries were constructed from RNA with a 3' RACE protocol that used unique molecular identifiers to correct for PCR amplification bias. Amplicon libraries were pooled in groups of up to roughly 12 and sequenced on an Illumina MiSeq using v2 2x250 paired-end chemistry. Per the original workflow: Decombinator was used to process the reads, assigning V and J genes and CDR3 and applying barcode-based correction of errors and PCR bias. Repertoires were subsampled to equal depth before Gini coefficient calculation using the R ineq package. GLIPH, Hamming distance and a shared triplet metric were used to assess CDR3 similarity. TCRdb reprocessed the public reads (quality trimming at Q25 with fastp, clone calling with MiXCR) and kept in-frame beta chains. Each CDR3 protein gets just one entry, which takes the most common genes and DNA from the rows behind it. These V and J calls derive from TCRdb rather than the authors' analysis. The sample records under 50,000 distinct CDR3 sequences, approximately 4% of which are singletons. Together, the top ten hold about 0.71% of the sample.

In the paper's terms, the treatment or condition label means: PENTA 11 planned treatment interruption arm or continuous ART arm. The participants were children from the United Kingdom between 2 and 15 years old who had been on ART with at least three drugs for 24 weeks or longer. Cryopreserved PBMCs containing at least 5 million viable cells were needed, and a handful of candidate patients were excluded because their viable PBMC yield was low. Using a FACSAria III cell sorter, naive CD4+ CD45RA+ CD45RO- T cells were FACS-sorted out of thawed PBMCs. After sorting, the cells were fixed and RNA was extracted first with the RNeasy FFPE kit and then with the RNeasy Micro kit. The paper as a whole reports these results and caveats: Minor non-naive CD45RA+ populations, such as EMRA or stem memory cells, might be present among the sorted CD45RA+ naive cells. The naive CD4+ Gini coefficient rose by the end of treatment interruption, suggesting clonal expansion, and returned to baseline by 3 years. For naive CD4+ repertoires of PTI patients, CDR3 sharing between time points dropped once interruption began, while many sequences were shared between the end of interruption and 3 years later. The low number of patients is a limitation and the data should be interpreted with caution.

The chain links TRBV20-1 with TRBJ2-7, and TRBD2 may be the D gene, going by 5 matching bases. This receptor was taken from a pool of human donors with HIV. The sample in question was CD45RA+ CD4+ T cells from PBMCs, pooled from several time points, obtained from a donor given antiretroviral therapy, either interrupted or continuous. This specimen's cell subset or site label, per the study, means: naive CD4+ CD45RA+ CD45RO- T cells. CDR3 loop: CSARGTGNPYEQYF. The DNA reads TGCAGTGCTAGGGGTACCGGGAATCCCTACGAGCAGTACTTC.